The 29 T cell receptor beta chains listed next were all sequenced from one sample in a study of T-cell reconstitution after alpha-beta-depleted transplantation in children. Unique molecular identifiers were used in preparing the TCRbeta library. A single record per CDR3 protein comes from TCRdb applying MiXCR to the PCR reads. The sample holds a few hundred thousand distinct CDR3 sequences, roughly 30% seen once. The specimen was PBMCs, collected before TCRalphabeta/CD19-depleted stem cell transplant. The receptors come from a boy under two years old with Wiskott-Aldrich syndrome, due to receive a stem cell transplant.

The chain is built from TRBV18 and TRBJ2-2, with 12 bases lining up with TRBD2. Trimming cost V 3 bases and J 1 base; bases outside gene matches: 6. The CDR3 has 18 amino acids. Germline CDR1 is KGHSH and CDR2 is LQKENI. The CDR3 DNA reads TGTGCCAGCTCACCGCTACTAGCGGGAGGACTGAACACCGGGGAGCTGTTTTTT. Protein: CASSPLLAGGLNTGELFF.

The V and J genes are TRBV11-1 and TRBJ2-1; TRBD2 matches 8 bases. The CDR3 has 15 residues. The trim removed 6 bases at V and 4 bases at J, leaving 8 bases unmatched. The V gene's germline CDR1 is SGHAT and CDR2 FQDESV (reference sequence). The CDR3 DNA sequence: TGTGCCAGCAGGCCACTAGCGGACCAGTACAATGAGCAGTTCTTC. As protein: CASRPLADQYNEQFF.

The chain links TRBV7-6 to TRBJ1-2; weak D call: TRBD1 (6 bases). The CDR3 length is 15 residues. V lost 5 bases, J lost 3 bases, and 16 bases lay in between. CDR1 and CDR2 (germline): SGHVS, FNYEAQ. The CDR3 loop is CASSPSTGGYYGYTF. CDR3 in DNA: TGTGCCAGCAGCCCCTCGACAGGAGGATACTATGGCTACACCTTC.

This clonotype has more than one count but fewer than ten. The chain recombines TRBV5-1 with TRBJ2-1; 7 nucleotides agree with TRBD2. V lost 6 bases to trimming and J lost 0 bases; unmatched junction nucleotides: 6. The CDR3 runs to 15 residues. In germline, CDR1 is SGHRS, CDR2 YFSETQ. The CDR3 region is CASMEGRDSYNEQFF. The CDR3 DNA reads as TGCGCCAGCATGGAGGGGAGGGACTCCTACAATGAGCAGTTCTTC.

This clonotype was seen more than once but under ten times. The V call is TRBV12-3 or TRBV12-4, the J call TRBJ1-2; D is uncertain. The CDR3 runs 14 residues. V was trimmed by 6 bases and J by 6 bases, leaving 17 bases between them. This chain's CDR3 is CASSPTGWLNGYTF. The CDR3 DNA sequence: TGTGCCAGCAGCCCTACGGGATGGCTTAATGGCTACACCTTC.

J is TRBJ2-3 and V is TRBV20-1; TRBD2 is a possible D gene (5 bases). Trimming shortened V by 5 bases and J by 1 base, and 10 bases separated the two germline ends. The germline CDR1 and CDR2 sequences are DFQATT and SNEGSKA (reference sequence). The CDR3 has 13 residues. CDR3 coding DNA: TGCAGTGCTTGTCCCGGGGGCACAGATACGCAGTATTTT. Translated: CSACPGGTDTQYF.

This clonotype came up a few times. This sequence joins TRBV19 and TRBJ2-3; D is possibly TRBD1 (5 bases). The CDR3 consists of 14 residues. The germline V gene has CDR1 LNHDA and CDR2 SQIVND (reference sequence). The ends were cut back, 3 bases at V and 1 base at J, with 8 bases in the middle. The CDR3: CASSIWTRTDTQYF. As DNA, the CDR3 is TGTGCCAGTAGTATCTGGACACGCACAGATACGCAGTATTTT.

Only one count was recorded for this clonotype. The gene calls are TRBV5-1 and TRBJ1-2; D is ambiguous. Germline lookup yields CDR1 SGHRS and CDR2 YFSETQ. Trimming left V 0 bases short and J 2 bases short, with 14 bases between. The CDR3 has 16 residues. The CDR3 DNA follows: TGCGCCAGCAGCTTGGACACAGCCGCTAAAAACTATGGCTACACCTTC. Its protein is CASSLDTAAKNYGYTF. The full variable domain, completed using reference TRBV5-1 and TRBJ1-2, is KAGVTQTPRYLIKTRGQQVTLSCSPISGHRSVSWYQQTPGQGLQFLFEYFSETQRNKGNFPGRFSGRQFSNSRSEMNVSTLELGDSALYLCASSLDTAAKNYGYTFGSGTRLTVV.

This clonotype was counted a few times. The rearrangement uses TRBV5-1 and TRBJ2-3, with 14 bases that match TRBD2. Trimming cost V 0 bases and J 4 bases; bases outside gene matches: 1. This CDR3 spans 16 amino acids. CDR1 and CDR2 from the germline V gene are SGHRS and YFSETQ. For the CDR3, the DNA is TGCGCCAGCAGCTTGGGGGGACTAGCGGGAGCAGATACGCAGTATTTT. This codes for CASSLGGLAGADTQYF.

This clonotype has more than one count but fewer than ten. The V gene is TRBV3-1, the J gene TRBJ1-1, with TRBD1 identical over 8 bases. The germline V gene encodes CDR1 LGHDT and CDR2 YNNKEL (reference sequence). This CDR3 spans 15 amino acids. The J segment lost 1 base and the V segment lost 4 bases, leaving 5 bases of the junction unmatched. CDR3 nucleotide sequence: TGTGCCAGCAGCCGTTGGACAGGGACGAACACTGAAGCTTTCTTT. It is translated as CASSRWTGTNTEAFF.

This clonotype was detected only a few times. This chain connects TRBV20-1 to TRBJ2-7; the match to TRBD2 covers 11 bases. Losses at the gene ends were 4 bases for V and 3 bases for J; bases not matched to a gene: 8. CDR3 length: 15 amino acids. Germline lookup yields CDR1 DFQATT and CDR2 SNEGSKA (reference sequence). The CDR3 here is CSATDRLAGRYEQYF. CDR3 sequence (DNA): TGCAGTGCTACTGACAGACTAGCGGGACGCTACGAGCAGTACTTC.

This clonotype appeared a few times. The J gene is TRBJ2-1, the V gene TRBV12-3 or TRBV12-4, with TRBD2 identical over 9 bases. Germline trimming cut 6 bases from V and 6 bases from J; bases unmatched to any gene: 3. This CDR3 contains 13 residues. The CDR3: CASSGTSPNEQFF. The CDR3 coding sequence is TGTGCCAGCAGCGGGACTAGCCCCAATGAGCAGTTCTTC.

This clonotype was observed a few times. V gene TRBV27 combines with J gene TRBJ1-1; TRBD1 agrees at 7 bases. Germline V gene sequence: CDR1 MNHEY, CDR2 SMNVEV (reference sequence). This CDR3 contains 13 residues. The V and J ends lost 5 bases and 5 bases, in that order; junction bases with no gene match: 5. The chain's CDR3 is CASSTGVNTEAFF. DNA for the CDR3: TGTGCCAGCAGTACAGGGGTAAATACTGAAGCTTTCTTT.

Only a few counts were recorded for this clonotype. V is TRBV3-1 and J is TRBJ2-1, with unresolved D. The CDR3 is 14 residues long. The V gene's germline CDR1 is LGHDT and CDR2 YNNKEL (reference sequence). Trimming shortened V by 4 bases and J by 3 bases, and 10 bases separated the two germline ends. The CDR3 nucleotides read TGTGCCAGCAGCCCGATTCCGAGCTACAATGAGCAGTTCTTC. Protein: CASSPIPSYNEQFF.

There are a few counts of this clonotype. The chain joins TRBV24-1 to TRBJ1-3; no reliable D call. The V gene's germline CDR1 is KGHDR and CDR2 SFDVKD. The CDR3 is 13 amino acids. Trimming took 3 bases from V and 4 from J, leaving 6 bases between them. CDR3 sequence (DNA): TGTGCCACCAGTGATACCAACGGAAACACCATATATTTT. Translation: CATSDTNGNTIYF.

The chain recombines TRBV10-3 with TRBJ2-6, with a weak D call TRBD2 (6 bases). The CDR3 covers 16 residues. V lost 0 bases and J lost 2, with 8 bases in between. Germline V CDR1 and CDR2: ENHRY, SYGVKD. The CDR3 protein is CAISESAGPGANVLTF. In DNA, the CDR3 is TGTGCCATCAGTGAGTCGGCGGGGCCTGGGGCCAACGTCCTGACTTTC.

The chain is built from TRBV29-1 and TRBJ2-7; 7 positions agree with TRBD1. Losses at the gene ends were 4 bases for V and 5 bases for J; bases not matched to a gene: 8. This CDR3 spans 13 amino acids. Per the germline V gene, CDR1 is SQVTM and CDR2 is ANQGSEA. The CDR3 sequence: CSVVRGGFHEQYF. In nucleotides, the CDR3 is TGCAGCGTTGTTAGAGGGGGCTTCCACGAGCAGTACTTC.

This rearrangement joins TRBV5-1 to TRBJ2-1; 14 bases are shared with TRBD2. The CDR3 totals 17 residues. V lost 4 bases and J lost 7; bases outside the gene matches: 10. Germline V gene sequence: CDR1 SGHRS, CDR2 YFSETQ. This CDR3 reads CASSPGTSGSRGNEQFF. The CDR3 region has the DNA TGCGCCAGCAGCCCCGGGACTAGCGGGAGTAGGGGTAATGAGCAGTTCTTC.

The V and J genes are TRBV20-1 and TRBJ2-5; 8 nucleotides match TRBD2. The length of the CDR3 is 12 residues. CDR1 is DFQATT and CDR2 is SNEGSKA in the germline V gene (reference sequence). The CDR3, as DNA: TGCAGCCCGACTAGCGACCAAGAGACCCAGTACTTC. This codes for CSPTSDQETQYF.

This clonotype was seen a handful of times. V and J are TRBV18 and TRBJ2-5, with a possible D match to TRBD2 (5 bases). The V gene's germline CDR1 is KGHSH and CDR2 LQKENI. There are 17 residues in the CDR3. V was pared by 1 base and J by 2 bases, with 17 bases between. CDR3 nucleotides: TGTGCCAGCTCACCACGAGTCGGGGATACCCAACAAGAGACCCAGTACTTC. It encodes CASSPRVGDTQQETQYF.

V gene TRBV29-1 combines with J gene TRBJ2-1, with TRBD2 identical over 7 bases. The CDR3 is made up of 11 amino acids. CDR1 is SQVTM, CDR2 ANQGSEA, per germline. With V trimmed by 6 bases and J by 8 bases, 4 bases remained unmatched. The CDR3 nucleotides are TGCAGCGTAACCAGCGGGGATGAGCAGTTCTTC. Translation gives CSVTSGDEQFF.

The sample holds one count of this clonotype. The CDR3 region has the DNA TGTGCCAGCAGCCATTACATAGGGGTCTACGAGCAGTACTTC. The encoded protein is CASSHYIGVYEQYF. The chain has TRBV6-2 or TRBV6-3 and TRBJ2-7; a weak D match, TRBD1 (5 bases). Trimming removed 6 bases at V and 3 bases at J, with 15 bases between. Germline V CDR1 and CDR2: MNHEY, SVGEGT. The CDR3 extends over 14 amino acids.

This clonotype has only a few counts. J is TRBJ2-1 and V is TRBV6-2 or TRBV6-3; possibly TRBD1 or TRBD2 for D (5 bases each). Germline V gene lookup returns CDR1 MNHEY and CDR2 SVGEGT. The CDR3 runs to 16 residues. The V and J ends lost 2 bases and 0 bases respectively, with 11 bases between them. In DNA, the CDR3 is TGTGCCAGCAGTTACGGGGGATACCGCTCCTACAATGAGCAGTTCTTC. This gives the protein CASSYGGYRSYNEQFF.

This rearrangement joins TRBV19 to TRBJ2-1, with 12 positions matching TRBD2. Germline V gene data show CDR1 as LNHDA and CDR2 as SQIVND (reference sequence). The CDR3 contains 18 residues. With V trimmed by 2 bases and J by 7 bases, 12 bases remained unmatched. CDR3 protein: CASSIPDASGRAWNEQFF. The CDR3 coding sequence is TGTGCCAGTAGTATACCAGACGCTAGCGGGAGGGCCTGGAATGAGCAGTTCTTC.

This clonotype was observed a handful of times. For the CDR3, the DNA is TGCGCCAGCAGCTTGGCCCCCGGGACTAGCATTTACGAGCAGTACTTC. Amino acid sequence: CASSLAPGTSIYEQYF. This sequence joins TRBV5-1 and TRBJ2-7; 9 positions match TRBD2. Trimming removed 0 bases from V and 4 bases from J; junction bases left unmatched: 8. Per the germline V gene, CDR1 is SGHRS and CDR2 is YFSETQ. This CDR3 is 16 amino acids long. Supplemented by reference TRBV5-1 and TRBJ2-7, the full variable domain reads KAGVTQTPRYLIKTRGQQVTLSCSPISGHRSVSWYQQTPGQGLQFLFEYFSETQRNKGNFPGRFSGRQFSNSRSEMNVSTLELGDSALYLCASSLAPGTSIYEQYFGPGTRLTVT.

The genes are TRBV5-1 and TRBJ2-6; D may match TRBD1 or TRBD2 (5 bases each). CDR3 length: 14 residues. Trimming stripped 4 bases from V and 3 bases from J, with 8 bases between. Germline CDR1 is SGHRS and CDR2 is YFSETQ. The CDR3 loop reads CASSEGYGANVLTF. The CDR3 region has the DNA TGCGCCAGCAGCGAGGGGTATGGGGCCAACGTCCTGACTTTC.

This clonotype was seen a few times. The gene calls are TRBV5-6 and TRBJ2-7, with 9 positions matching TRBD1. Germline trimming cut 0 bases from V and 4 bases from J; bases unmatched to any gene: 11. There are 17 residues in the CDR3. Per germline, CDR1 SGHDT and CDR2 YYEEEE. The CDR3 bases are TGTGCCAGCAGCTTGGCCGTAGGGACAGGGTTTCCGTACGAGCAGTACTTC. Amino acids: CASSLAVGTGFPYEQYF.

This clonotype was seen a few times. This sequence joins TRBV29-1 and TRBJ2-1; weak D call: TRBD2 (5 bases). Per germline, CDR1 SQVTM and CDR2 ANQGSEA. V was shortened by 6 bases and J by 6 bases, with 6 bases between the two germline ends. This CDR3 has 10 amino acids. This CDR3 is CSVRVNEQFF. The CDR3 nucleotides are TGCAGCGTGAGGGTCAATGAGCAGTTCTTC.

This clonotype showed up many times. The junction departs from the called germline gene at one end, perhaps through a read error. J is TRBJ2-1 and V is TRBV5-1, with TRBD2 matching over 14 bases. The CDR3 is 15 amino acids. Germline-derived CDR1 and CDR2 are SGHRS and YFSETQ. The CDR3, as DNA: TGTGCCAGCAGTTTGGGACTAGCGGGAGTCAATGAGCAGTTCTTC. It translates to CASSLGLAGVNEQFF.